This passage covers 20 T cell receptor beta chains from one sample sequenced in a study of STAT3 mutations in large granular lymphocyte leukemia. Study results and limitations: In T-cell large granular lymphocyte leukemia, about half of patients showed multiple immunodominant subclonotypes.

Their cognate antigens are unknown. Data came from immunoSEQ multiplex PCR; TCRdb stores just in-frame clones and leaves some out. This table has around 12,000 clones, over 70% appearing once. Sequencing used peripheral blood mononuclear cells. The origin of the receptors is a man aged 55-75 years with T-cell large granular lymphocyte leukemia. Some clones in this sample may be carry-over from other donors' samples.

This clone was recorded only once. J is TRBJ2-1 and V is TRBV4-1; TRBD1 agrees at 7 bases. V dropped 3 bases and J dropped 10; count of bases not matched to a gene: 9. The CDR3 totals 14 residues. Germline CDR1 reads MGHRA; CDR2 reads YSYEKL. The CDR3 sequence: CASSQEEGAREQFF. The CDR3 DNA reads TGCGCCAGCAGCCAGGAAGAGGGGGCGCGGGAGCAGTTCTTC.

This sequence joins TRBV4-3 and TRBJ2-3; unclear D gene. The CDR3 spans 13 residues. The V end was cut by 3 bases, the J end by 2 bases, with 6 bases between. From germline, CDR1 is LGHNA and CDR2 YSLEER. The CDR3 nucleotides are TGCGCCAGCAGCCAGGGCAACACAGATACGCAGTATTTT. Amino acid sequence: CASSQGNTDTQYF.

The chain carries TRBV27 and TRBJ2-7; the D call may be TRBD1 or TRBD2 (5 bases each). The germline gives CDR1 MNHEY, CDR2 SMNVEV (reference sequence). Trimming shortened V by 6 bases and J by 4 bases, and 19 bases separated the two germline ends. This CDR3 has 15 residues. The CDR3 bases are TGTGCCAGCAGACTTTCCGGGACGGACCCTTACGAGCAGTACTTC. It encodes CASRLSGTDPYEQYF.

There are a few counts of this clone. The chain combines TRBV6-5 with TRBJ1-5; TRBD1 matches at 7 bases. With 6 bases clipped from V and 0 bases from J, the junction kept 5 bases outside the gene matches. The germline CDR1 and CDR2 sequences are MNHEY and SVGAGI. The CDR3 runs 15 residues. The CDR3, as DNA: TGTGCCAGCAGGATACACAGGGGTAGCAATCAGCCCCAGCATTTT. Its translation: CASRIHRGSNQPQHF.

A single count supports this clone. This chain uses TRBV5-1 with TRBJ1-6; D remains ambiguous. The CDR3 has 15 residues. V was shortened by 0 bases and J by 7 bases, with 11 bases between the two germline ends. Germline lookup yields CDR1 SGHRS and CDR2 YFSETQ. The CDR3 DNA reads as TGCGCCAGCAGCTTGGAGCCGGGCCAAAATTCACCCCTCCACTTT. It translates to CASSLEPGQNSPLHF.

This chain joins TRBV6-5 and TRBJ2-1; 12 nucleotides agree with TRBD2. Germline V gene lookup returns CDR1 MNHEY and CDR2 SVGAGI. The CDR3 is made up of 15 amino acids. The trim removed 5 bases at V and 7 bases at J, leaving 6 bases unmatched. CDR3 bases: TGTGCCAGCAGTCTTACTAGCGGGAGGTGGAATGAGCAGTTCTTC. Translating gives CASSLTSGRWNEQFF.

The chain couples TRBV6-6 to TRBJ2-7; no firm D call. The V and J ends lost 5 bases and 4 bases respectively, with 12 bases between them. Looked up from germline, CDR1 is MNHNY and CDR2 is SVGAGI (reference sequence). This CDR3 is built from 13 residues. The CDR3 DNA follows: TGTGCCAGCAGTACCTCCGACGGGTACGAGCAGTACTTC. Translation gives CASSTSDGYEQYF.

The chain is built from TRBV5-1 and TRBJ1-4; weak D call: TRBD1 (6 bases). CDR3 length equals 19 residues. Trimming took off 2 bases at V and 5 bases at J, with 25 bases between the two ends. Germline V CDR1 and CDR2: SGHRS, YFSETQ. CDR3 in DNA: TGCGCCAGCAGCTTCTCCCCAGGGGCGCAGGCCTCCCAGAATGAAAAACTGTTTTTT. Protein sequence: CASSFSPGAQASQNEKLFF.

The genes are TRBV9 and TRBJ2-5; 14 nucleotides line up with TRBD2. The CDR3 length is 17 residues. V dropped 0 bases and J dropped 4; count of bases not matched to a gene: 5. From germline, CDR1 is SGDLS and CDR2 YYNGEE. The CDR3 is CASSVGGTSGSRETQYF. CDR3 nucleotides: TGTGCCAGCAGCGTAGGCGGGACTAGCGGGAGCAGAGAGACCCAGTACTTC.

The chain combines TRBV7-6 with TRBJ2-6; 8 positions agree with TRBD1. Unmatched junction bases numbered 12, after V lost 5 bases and J lost 0 bases. CDR1 and CDR2 from the germline V gene are SGHVS and FNYEAQ. The CDR3 contains 19 residues. The CDR3 protein is CASSRKPGQVFSGANVLTF. The CDR3 DNA reads TGTGCCAGCAGCCGGAAGCCGGGACAGGTCTTCTCTGGGGCCAACGTCCTGACTTTC.

This clone was seen only once. The V and J genes are TRBV5-1 and TRBJ2-7, with 8 bases lining up with TRBD2. Germline CDR1 is SGHRS and CDR2 is YFSETQ. This CDR3 is 15 amino acids long. The ends lost 4 bases at V and 5 bases at J; junction bases unmatched: 11. CDR3 loop: CASSRDGGRSNEQYF. CDR3 in DNA: TGCGCCAGCAGCCGGGATGGCGGGAGGTCCAACGAGCAGTACTTC.

The gene calls are TRBV5-6 and TRBJ2-5, with D maybe TRBD2 (5 bases). The CDR3 has 15 amino acids. V was trimmed by 4 bases and J by 3 bases, leaving 16 bases between them. The V gene's germline CDR1 is SGHDT and CDR2 YYEEEE. The CDR3 region has the DNA TGTGCCAGCAGCCCGAGGACTCCACTCAAAGAGACCCAGTACTTC. It translates to CASSPRTPLKETQYF.

Here the CDR3 DNA reads TGCGCCAGCACCGGGACACTGAACCAAGAGACCCAGTACTTC. Protein: CASTGTLNQETQYF. This chain connects TRBV5-1 to TRBJ2-5; possible D gene TRBD1, 6 bases. Trimming pared 6 bases from V and 0 bases from J, leaving 12 bases between. Looked up from germline, CDR1 is SGHRS and CDR2 is YFSETQ. The length of the CDR3 is 14 residues.

For this clone: The same CDR3 also results from other DNA sequences found in this sample. The V gene is TRBV27, the J gene TRBJ2-3; no firm D call. Per the germline V gene, CDR1 is MNHEY and CDR2 is SMNVEV (reference sequence). V was cut by 2 bases and J by 1 base, with 4 bases left in between. The CDR3 extends over 13 amino acids. The CDR3 coding sequence is TGTGCCAGCAGTTTAACCCGCACAGATACGCAGTATTTT. Translation: CASSLTRTDTQYF.

V and J are TRBV20-1 and TRBJ2-7; D unresolved. The CDR3 is 11 amino acids. Trimming took 5 bases from V and 4 from J, leaving 9 bases between them. In germline, CDR1 is DFQATT, CDR2 SNEGSKA (reference sequence). Here the CDR3 DNA reads TGCAGTGCTCTAGGGCTTTACGAGCAGTACTTC. Translated, it gives CSALGLYEQYF.

The rearrangement links TRBV5-1 to TRBJ2-7, with D perhaps TRBD2 (6 bases). This CDR3 has 13 residues. Germline values: CDR1 SGHRS, CDR2 YFSETQ. V dropped 0 bases and J dropped 4 bases, with 8 bases sitting between them. CDR3: CASSLAGRYEQYF. For the CDR3, the DNA is TGCGCCAGCAGCTTGGCAGGGAGGTACGAGCAGTACTTC.

The rearrangement uses TRBV19 and TRBJ2-1; 10 bases are shared with TRBD2. Trimming cost V 9 bases and J 10 bases; bases outside gene matches: 12. Germline V lookup: CDR1 LNHDA, CDR2 SQIVND (reference sequence). This CDR3 contains 14 residues. The CDR3 coding sequence is TGTGCCAGCACAAAGCGGGAGGGCCCTCGGGAGCAGTTCTTC. Translating it yields CASTKREGPREQFF.

The J gene is TRBJ2-7, the V gene TRBV19; TRBD2 matches at 9 bases. V lost 9 bases and J lost 7; bases outside the gene matches: 16. The CDR3 has 15 amino acids. CDR1 and CDR2 (germline): LNHDA, SQIVND (reference sequence). The CDR3 DNA reads TGTGCCAGCCTTGGGGCTGCGGGAGGGCGGGCGGAGCAGTACTTC. Its protein product is CASLGAAGGRAEQYF.

The chain has TRBV2 and TRBJ1-2; D unresolved. The V gene lost 3 bases and the J gene lost 8 bases, with 19 bases spanning the gap. The CDR3 spans 15 residues. CDR1 and CDR2 from the germline V gene are SNHLY and FYNNEI. The CDR3 DNA reads as TGTGCCAGCAGTGATTGGGGTGATGGTGGGCTAGGCTACACCTTC. Amino acids: CASSDWGDGGLGYTF.

The chain joins TRBV5-1 to TRBJ1-3; D call uncertain. In germline, CDR1 is SGHRS, CDR2 YFSETQ. This CDR3 spans 16 amino acids. V was pared by 4 bases and J by 5 bases, with 19 bases between. The CDR3 protein is CASSPISLQNRNTIYF. The CDR3, as DNA: TGCGCCAGCAGCCCTATATCGTTACAAAACCGAAACACCATATATTTT.